This passage covers 10 T cell receptor beta chains from one sample sequenced in a study of beta chain features in type 1 diabetes. Study results and caveats: Type 1 diabetes patients had TCRB CDR3s that were shorter (moderately but significantly so) in all four CD4+ subsets.

Expressed TCRB transcripts got sequenced, as all isolated RNA was reverse transcribed. Libraries were prepared by immunoSEQ multiplex PCR; TCRdb keeps only in-frame clonotypes and omits some of them. The sample lists a few hundred thousand clones, over 9.5% occurring once. Antigen specificity for these receptors is unknown. Material for sequencing was naive CD4+ T cells from blood. The receptors stem from a woman aged 18-29 years with type 1 diabetes.

This clone appeared a few times. The genes are TRBV6-5 and TRBJ2-7, with 8 bases fitting TRBD2. From germline, CDR1 is MNHEY and CDR2 SVGAGI. Trimming at V came to 8 bases and at J to 0 bases, leaving 3 bases not matched to a gene. This CDR3 has 13 residues. This chain's CDR3 is CASLAGGSYEQYF. CDR3 coding DNA: TGTGCCAGCCTGGCGGGGGGCTCCTACGAGCAGTACTTC.

This clone was recorded a few times. The J gene is TRBJ2-1, the V gene TRBV18; D perhaps matches TRBD1 (5 bases). Germline CDR1 KGHSH, CDR2 LQKENI. Trimming stripped 4 bases from V and 0 bases from J, with 10 bases between. CDR3 length: 15 residues. The CDR3 loop reads CASSQGYGSYNEQFF. The CDR3 DNA reads as TGTGCCAGCTCACAGGGGTACGGCTCCTACAATGAGCAGTTCTTC.

This chain connects TRBV5-4 to TRBJ2-3; tentative D call: TRBD1 (6 bases). The CDR3 is 16 amino acids. Trimming took off 1 base at V and 1 base at J, with 13 bases between the two ends. Germline V gene data show CDR1 as SGHNT and CDR2 as YYREEE (reference sequence). The CDR3 here is CASSLKSAGGTDTQYF. The CDR3, as DNA: TGTGCCAGCAGCTTGAAATCGGCAGGGGGCACAGATACGCAGTATTTT.

This clone was counted only a few times. V and J are TRBV11-2 and TRBJ2-5; D is uncertain. Germline loops: CDR1 SGHAT, CDR2 FQNNGV. This CDR3 contains 13 residues. V was shortened by 3 bases and J by 1 base, with 6 bases between the two germline ends. This CDR3 reads CASSLVLQETQYF. In DNA form, the CDR3 reads TGTGCCAGCAGCTTGGTACTCCAAGAGACCCAGTACTTC.

This clone was seen more than once but under ten times. V usage is TRBV7-9 and J usage is TRBJ2-3; maybe TRBD2 (6 bases). CDR1 is SEHNR, CDR2 FQNEAQ, per germline (reference sequence). Deletions cut 5 bases from V and 7 bases from J, with 16 bases between. The CDR3 covers 14 residues. CDR3 amino acids: CASSRGTPLHTQYF. The CDR3 region has the DNA TGTGCCAGCAGCCGCGGGACCCCATTACATACGCAGTATTTT.

This clone was seen only a few times. The chain is built from TRBV14 and TRBJ2-5; D is ambiguous. There are 15 residues in the CDR3. The V end lost 3 bases, the J end lost 5 bases, and 16 bases lay between the germline ends. The germline gives CDR1 SGHDN, CDR2 FVKESK. The CDR3 bases are TGTGCCAGCAGCCAGCCAGGAACTTTATGGGAGACCCAGTACTTC. It yields the protein CASSQPGTLWETQYF.

The CDR3: CASSAGTDTEAFF. The CDR3 DNA reads as TGTGCCAGCTCAGCCGGGACAGACACTGAAGCTTTCTTT. V and J are TRBV18 and TRBJ1-1, with TRBD1 matching 7 bases. V dropped 5 bases and J dropped 3; count of bases not matched to a gene: 3. The CDR3 is made up of 13 amino acids. CDR1 is KGHSH and CDR2 is LQKENI in the germline V gene.

This clone was counted between two and nine times. The CDR3 coding sequence is TGTGCCAGCAGCTCCGGTCGGGAGGGGAGGGAGACCCAGTACTTC. Encoded protein: CASSSGREGRETQYF. The rearrangement uses TRBV5-4 and TRBJ2-5, with 8 bases lining up with TRBD2. The CDR3 length is 15 residues. V shed 3 bases, J shed 5 bases, and the junction held 9 bases outside the gene matches. From germline, CDR1 is SGHNT and CDR2 YYREEE (reference sequence).

Only a few counts were recorded for this clone. The genes are TRBV9 and TRBJ2-3; 10 positions match TRBD2. The CDR3 spans 16 residues. The V gene's germline CDR1 is SGDLS and CDR2 YYNGEE. The J segment lost 2 bases and the V segment lost 2 bases, leaving 5 bases of the junction unmatched. The CDR3 nucleotides read TGTGCCAGCAGCGTTAGCGGGGGGTTCTCCACAGATACGCAGTATTTT. Its protein is CASSVSGGFSTDTQYF. Based on the CDR3 plus reference TRBV9 and TRBJ2-3, the full variable domain is DSGVTQTPKHLITATGQRVTLRCSPRSGDLSVYWYQQSLDQGLQFLIQYYNGEERAKGNILERFSAQQFPDLHSELNLSSLELGDSALYFCASSVSGGFSTDTQYFGPGTRLTVL.

This clone was recorded a few times. The chain carries TRBV6-1 and TRBJ2-5; 12 bases align to TRBD2. Germline CDR1 MNHNS, CDR2 SASEGT. Trimming took 4 bases from V and 5 from J; bases not matched to a gene: 2. The CDR3 has 14 amino acids. As DNA, the CDR3 is TGTGCCAGCAGTGGTACTAGCGGGGGGGAGACCCAGTACTTC. Protein sequence: CASSGTSGGETQYF.